The 22 T cell receptor beta chains listed next were all sequenced from one sample in a study of T cell responses to AZD1222 COVID-19 vaccine. Assay used: immunoSEQ multiplex PCR; TCRdb lists only in-frame clones, some missing. The data hold about 120,000 clones, with about nine tenths observed a single time. This specimen consisted of peripheral blood, obtained on day 0 of AZD1222 vaccination. The receptors originated from an adult in good health.

The V and J genes are TRBV5-1 and TRBJ2-1; D is undetermined. V shed 2 bases and J shed 0 bases, with 12 bases lying between them. CDR1 SGHRS and CDR2 YFSETQ come from the germline V gene. The CDR3 spans 16 residues. The CDR3 sequence: CASSFSGHSSYNEQFF. The CDR3 DNA reads TGCGCCAGCAGCTTTTCGGGCCACAGCTCCTACAATGAGCAGTTCTTC.

This chain links TRBV5-4 with TRBJ1-1; D is ambiguous. V dropped 2 bases and J dropped 0 bases, with 14 bases sitting between them. In germline, CDR1 is SGHNT, CDR2 YYREEE (reference sequence). The length of the CDR3 is 16 residues. Here the CDR3 DNA reads TGTGCCAGCAGCTTATCAGGAAACCTTATGAACACTGAAGCTTTCTTT. This gives the protein CASSLSGNLMNTEAFF.

The chain combines TRBV28 with TRBJ2-3; 9 bases fit TRBD2. V lost 4 bases and J lost 4; bases outside the gene matches: 9. This CDR3 spans 16 amino acids. In germline, CDR1 is MDHEN, CDR2 SYDVKM. As DNA, the CDR3 is TGTGCCAGCAGTTCCCGGCCGGGACTAGCATCAGATACGCAGTATTTT. Translating gives CASSSRPGLASDTQYF.

The rearrangement links TRBV2 to TRBJ2-3; 14 bases align to TRBD2. CDR3 length equals 14 residues. The germline V gene encodes CDR1 SNHLY and CDR2 FYNNEI. V shed 11 bases, J shed 4 bases, and the junction held 5 bases outside the gene matches. Here the CDR3 DNA reads TGTGCCTTTCCGGGACTAGCGGGAGCAGATACGCAGTATTTT. Encoded protein: CAFPGLAGADTQYF.

The rearrangement joins TRBV24-1 to TRBJ1-2; TRBD1 might be the D (5 bases). Per germline, CDR1 KGHDR and CDR2 SFDVKD. Trimming removed 7 bases at V and 4 bases at J, with 15 bases between. The CDR3 has 14 amino acids. CDR3 loop: CATSPGTAVYGYTF. CDR3 DNA sequence: TGTGCCACCAGCCCAGGGACCGCCGTCTATGGCTACACCTTC.

This sequence joins TRBV21-1 and TRBJ2-7; the table calls TRBD2, which could not be checked here. TRBV21-1 counts as a pseudogene. The CDR3 extends over 13 amino acids. The CDR3 nucleotides read TGTGCCAGCAGCAATGAGTGGAGCGGTGAGCAGTACTTC. It specifies CASSNEWSGEQYF.

The rearrangement uses TRBV28 and TRBJ1-6; the match to TRBD1 covers 8 bases. Germline trimming cut 1 base from V and 0 bases from J; bases unmatched to any gene: 8. There are 19 residues in the CDR3. Germline V gene lookup returns CDR1 MDHEN and CDR2 SYDVKM. The CDR3 coding sequence is TGTGCCAGCAGTTTATTCCGGGACAGGAGGAGCTCCTATAATTCACCCCTCCACTTT. It is translated as CASSLFRDRRSSYNSPLHF.

The chain couples TRBV15 to TRBJ2-4, with D possibly TRBD1 on 6 matching bases. Trimming left V 1 base short and J 6 bases short, with 13 bases between. The germline V gene encodes CDR1 LNHNV and CDR2 YYDKDF (reference sequence). The CDR3 sequence is 15 residues long. CDR3 protein: CATSRAQQGLNIQYF. Written as DNA, the CDR3 is TGTGCCACCAGCAGAGCACAACAGGGTTTAAACATTCAGTACTTC.

V usage is TRBV5-1 and J usage is TRBJ2-3, with 12 bases identical to TRBD2. There are 18 residues in the CDR3. Trimming removed 0 bases from V and 1 base from J; junction bases left unmatched: 6. Germline assignment: CDR1 SGHRS and CDR2 YFSETQ. CDR3 coding DNA: TGCGCCAGCAGCTTGGGGAGACTAGCGGGAGCGGGCACAGATACGCAGTATTTT. Its translation: CASSLGRLAGAGTDTQYF.

This rearrangement joins TRBV4-3 to TRBJ2-7, with D possibly TRBD1 on 5 matching bases. V lost 0 bases, J lost 7 bases, and 16 bases lay in between. The V gene's germline CDR1 is LGHNA and CDR2 YSLEER. CDR3 length equals 15 residues. CDR3: CASSQEPQGLKEQYF. CDR3 bases: TGCGCCAGCAGCCAAGAACCGCAGGGATTAAAAGAGCAGTACTTC.

The chain recombines TRBV13 with TRBJ1-2, with 11 nucleotides matching TRBD1. The CDR3 loop spans 15 amino acids. Germline CDR1 PRHDT, CDR2 FYEKMQ (reference sequence). The V gene end was trimmed by 1 base and the J gene end by 8 bases; junction bases not matched to a gene: 6. CDR3 residues: CASSLDGQGARGYTF. CDR3 in DNA: TGTGCCAGCAGCTTAGATGGACAGGGGGCGAGAGGCTACACCTTC.

The J gene is TRBJ2-6, the V gene TRBV28; D not certain. Trimming took off 3 bases at V and 0 bases at J, with 3 bases between the two ends. The CDR3 length is 14 residues. The germline CDR1 and CDR2 sequences are MDHEN and SYDVKM. CDR3 in DNA: TGTGCCAGCAGTTTGAGCTCTGGGGCCAACGTCCTGACTTTC. As protein: CASSLSSGANVLTF.

V and J are TRBV4-2 and TRBJ1-6, with D unclear. Germline V lookup: CDR1 LGHNA, CDR2 YNFKEQ. The CDR3 totals 14 residues. Trimming took 1 base from V and 10 from J, leaving 11 bases between them. The CDR3 DNA is TGTGCCAGCAGCCAAGCTCAGATGCCCTCACCCCTCCACTTT. The encoded protein is CASSQAQMPSPLHF.

The chain has TRBV10-1 and TRBJ2-1, with D perhaps assigned TRBD1 or TRBD2 (5 bases each). The CDR3 length is 15 residues. The germline V gene has CDR1 WNHNN and CDR2 SYGVQD (reference sequence). V was cut by 7 bases and J by 8 bases, with 21 bases left in between. CDR3 DNA: TGCGCCAGCACACATGAGGGACCGATACTTGATGAGCAGTTCTTC. It translates to CASTHEGPILDEQFF.

V and J are TRBV27 and TRBJ1-4, with D maybe TRBD1 (5 bases). Per the germline V gene, CDR1 is MNHEY and CDR2 is SMNVEV (reference sequence). V was shortened by 0 bases and J by 10 bases, with 21 bases between the two germline ends. This CDR3 region has 17 residues. The CDR3 loop reads CASSLSLQGKDSGKLFF. The DNA for the CDR3 is TGTGCCAGCAGTTTATCGCTGCAGGGAAAGGATAGTGGAAAACTGTTTTTT.

The genes are TRBV5-1 and TRBJ2-7; either TRBD1 or TRBD2 may supply D (5 bases each). Looked up from germline, CDR1 is SGHRS and CDR2 is YFSETQ. There are 14 residues in the CDR3. Trimming removed 1 base at V and 5 bases at J, with 13 bases between. The chain's CDR3 is CASSLTGQGNEQYF. The DNA for the CDR3 is TGCGCCAGCAGCTTGACGGGGCAGGGTAACGAGCAGTACTTC.

Comment on this clone: This sample includes further DNA sequences coding for the same CDR3. The rearrangement joins TRBV5-1 to TRBJ2-1; no reliable D call. Looked up from germline, CDR1 is SGHRS and CDR2 is YFSETQ. The CDR3 consists of 14 residues. V was pared by 4 bases and J by 4 bases, with 12 bases between. The CDR3 region has the DNA TGCGCCAGCAGCCCGTCGGGTGGATACAATGAGCAGTTCTTC. Its translation: CASSPSGGYNEQFF.

The rearrangement uses TRBV3-1 (or the pseudogene TRBV3-2) and TRBJ1-2, with unresolved D. The CDR3 sequence is 13 residues long. The germline CDR1 and CDR2 sequences are LGHDT and YNNKEL (reference sequence). The V end lost 0 bases, the J end lost 3 bases, and 5 bases lay between the germline ends. CDR3 nucleotides: TGTGCCAGCAGCCAAGATGGGGACTATGGCTACACCTTC. Translated: CASSQDGDYGYTF.

This rearrangement joins TRBV28 to TRBJ2-7; 8 bases align to TRBD2. The V and J ends lost 3 bases and 7 bases, in that order; junction bases with no gene match: 17. CDR3 length: 17 residues. The germline CDR1 and CDR2 sequences are MDHEN and SYDVKM. Written as DNA, the CDR3 is TGTGCCAGCAGTTTTGGGGGTTCGGGGCGGGAGGCTAATGAGCAGTACTTC. Protein sequence: CASSFGGSGREANEQYF.

V usage is TRBV4-1 and J usage is TRBJ2-7; perhaps TRBD2 as D (6 bases). This CDR3 contains 15 residues. Trimming left V 1 base short and J 5 bases short, with 15 bases between. In germline, CDR1 is MGHRA, CDR2 YSYEKL. CDR3 protein: CASSQVGGRRDEQYF. CDR3 DNA sequence: TGCGCCAGCAGCCAAGTGGGAGGCCGAAGAGACGAGCAGTACTTC.

This chain connects TRBV6-6 to TRBJ1-5, with 8 bases that match TRBD1. Looked up from germline, CDR1 is MNHNY and CDR2 is SVGAGI (reference sequence). The CDR3 is 16 residues long. V trimming: 5 bases; J trimming: 0 bases; junction bases outside the gene matches: 6. CDR3 in amino acids: CASSQGAPYSNQPQHF. The DNA of the CDR3 is TGTGCCAGCAGTCAGGGGGCCCCATATAGCAATCAGCCCCAGCATTTT.

The genes are TRBV3-1 (or the pseudogene TRBV3-2) and TRBJ2-3, with TRBD2 matching 10 bases. CDR3 length equals 19 residues. From germline, CDR1 is LGHDT and CDR2 YNNKEL (reference sequence). V lost 0 bases and J lost 2; bases outside the gene matches: 11. Here the CDR3 reads CASSQDRTSGAPTTDTQYF. The CDR3 bases are TGTGCCAGCAGCCAAGATCGAACTAGCGGGGCCCCCACCACAGATACGCAGTATTTT.